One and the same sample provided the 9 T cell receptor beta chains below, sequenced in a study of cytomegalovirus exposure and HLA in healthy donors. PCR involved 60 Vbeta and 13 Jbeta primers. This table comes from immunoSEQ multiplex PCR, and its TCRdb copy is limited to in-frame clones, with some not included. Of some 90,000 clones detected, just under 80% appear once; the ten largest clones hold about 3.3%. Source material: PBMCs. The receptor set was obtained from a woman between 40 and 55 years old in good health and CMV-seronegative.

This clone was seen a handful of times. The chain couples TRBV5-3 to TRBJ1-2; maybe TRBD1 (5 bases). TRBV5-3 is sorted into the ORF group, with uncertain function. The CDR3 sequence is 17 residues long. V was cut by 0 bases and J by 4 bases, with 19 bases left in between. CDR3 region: CARSLAVLRRGSYGYTF. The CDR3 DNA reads TGTGCCAGAAGCTTGGCCGTTCTTCGTAGGGGCAGCTATGGCTACACCTTC.

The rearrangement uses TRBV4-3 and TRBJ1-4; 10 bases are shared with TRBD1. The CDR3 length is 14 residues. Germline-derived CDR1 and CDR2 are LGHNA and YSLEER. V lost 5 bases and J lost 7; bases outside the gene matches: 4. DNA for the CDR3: TGCGCCAGCAGCTCAGGACAGGGGGGTGAAAAACTGTTTTTT. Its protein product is CASSSGQGGEKLFF.

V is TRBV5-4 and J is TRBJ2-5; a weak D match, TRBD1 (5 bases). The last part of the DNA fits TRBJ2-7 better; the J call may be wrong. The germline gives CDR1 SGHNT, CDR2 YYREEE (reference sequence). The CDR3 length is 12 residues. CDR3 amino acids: CASSADSYEQYF. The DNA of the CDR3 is TGTGCCAGCAGCGCCGACAGCTACGAGCAGTACTTC.

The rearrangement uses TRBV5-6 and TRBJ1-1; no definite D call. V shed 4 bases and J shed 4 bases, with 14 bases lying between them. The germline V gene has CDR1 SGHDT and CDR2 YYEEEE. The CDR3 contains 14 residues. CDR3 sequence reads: CASSPLQVLTEAFF. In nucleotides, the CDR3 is TGTGCCAGCAGCCCTTTGCAGGTTCTCACTGAAGCTTTCTTT.

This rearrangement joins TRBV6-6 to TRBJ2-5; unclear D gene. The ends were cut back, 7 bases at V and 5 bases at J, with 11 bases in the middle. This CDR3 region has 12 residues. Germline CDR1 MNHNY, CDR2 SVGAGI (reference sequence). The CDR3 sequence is CASKRERETQYF. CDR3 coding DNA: TGTGCCAGCAAACGAGAACGGGAGACCCAGTACTTC.

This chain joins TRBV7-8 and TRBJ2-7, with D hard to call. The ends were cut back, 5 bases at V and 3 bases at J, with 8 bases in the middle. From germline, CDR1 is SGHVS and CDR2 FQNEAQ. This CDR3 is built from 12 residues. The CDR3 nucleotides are TGTGCCAGCAGCCCTTCCAGCTACGAGCAGTACTTC. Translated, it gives CASSPSSYEQYF.

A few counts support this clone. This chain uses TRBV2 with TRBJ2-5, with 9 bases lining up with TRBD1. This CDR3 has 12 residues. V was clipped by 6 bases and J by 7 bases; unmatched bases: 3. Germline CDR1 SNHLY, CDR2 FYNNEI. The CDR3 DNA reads TGTGCCAGCAGCCGACAGGGGGGGACCCAGTACTTC. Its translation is CASSRQGGTQYF.

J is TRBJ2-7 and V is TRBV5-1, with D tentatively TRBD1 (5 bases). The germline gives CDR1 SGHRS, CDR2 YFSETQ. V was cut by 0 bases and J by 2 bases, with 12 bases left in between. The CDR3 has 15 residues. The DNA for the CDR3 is TGCGCCAGCAGCTTGGGGGCAGGGAATACCTACGAGCAGTACTTC. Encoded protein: CASSLGAGNTYEQYF.

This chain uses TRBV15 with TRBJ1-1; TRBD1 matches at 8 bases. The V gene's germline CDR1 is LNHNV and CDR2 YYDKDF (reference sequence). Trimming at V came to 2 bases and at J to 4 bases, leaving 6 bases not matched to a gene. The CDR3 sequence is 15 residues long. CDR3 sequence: CATSRTRTGSTEAFF. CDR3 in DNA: TGTGCCACCAGCAGAACTCGGACAGGGTCCACTGAAGCTTTCTTT.